The rows below give T cell receptor beta chains drawn from one sample of a study of T cell repertoires in cytomegalovirus infection. In TCRdb, the reads were re-called with MiXCR into one record per CDR3 protein. The table includes roughly 860,000 distinct CDR3 sequences, 30% to 35% detected once. These receptors have no known antigen. The source material was cultured CD8+ T cells from PBMCs, sampled from culture after CMV antigen stimulation. The receptors derive from a human donor in good health (CMV status not recorded). Some clones in this sample may be carry-over from other donors' samples. Each CDR3 is given with its conserved first and last residue. The D gene is left open where the match is weak. A clone size is listed for some rows: how often the clone was seen (once, few, many), or a class if it is expanded.

>TRBV6-6|TRBJ2-7|-|-
CASSPGDNPYEQYF
TGTGCCAGCAGCCCCGGGGACAACCCCTACGAGCAGTACTTC
>TRBV20-1|TRBJ2-3|few|-
CSARDHGGLPDTQYF
TGCAGTGCTAGAGATCACGGAGGATTGCCAGATACGCAGTATTTT
>TRBV12-3/TRBV12-4|TRBJ1-6|-|-
CASSLGQGSSPHHF
TGTGCCAGCAGTTTGGGGCAGGGAAGTTCACCCCACCACTTT
>TRBV15|TRBJ1-1|few|-
CATSRRNTEAFF
TGTGCCACCAGCAGAAGGAACACTGAAGCTTTCTTT
>TRBV6-1|TRBJ1-4|many|TRBD1
CASREGVGQDHNEKLFF
TGTGCCAGCAGGGAAGGAGTCGGACAGGATCATAATGAAAAACTGTTTTTT
>TRBV7-9|TRBJ2-2|-|TRBD1
CASSQTGQINTGELFF
TGTGCCAGCAGTCAAACGGGACAGATTAACACCGGGGAGCTGTTTTTT
>TRBV5-1|TRBJ2-7|few|TRBD1
CASSWDRGRTSYEQYF
TGCGCCAGCAGCTGGGACAGGGGCCGAACCTCCTACGAGCAGTACTTC
>TRBV7-2|TRBJ1-4|many|-
CASTMGQVYEKLFF
TGTGCCAGCACCATGGGCCAGGTTTATGAAAAACTGTTTTTT
>TRBV3-1|TRBJ2-7|-|-
CASSQEFNPGPATYEQYF
TGTGCCAGCAGCCAAGAATTCAATCCGGGACCAGCCACCTACGAGCAGTACTTC
>TRBV15|TRBJ2-5|-|-
CATSREMGQGTQYF
TGTGCCACCAGCAGAGAGATGGGGCAGGGGACCCAGTACTTC
>TRBV6-2/TRBV6-3|TRBJ2-2|-|TRBD1
CASNAGQGEYGPSTGELFF
TGTGCCAGCAACGCGGGACAGGGGGAATACGGCCCGAGCACCGGGGAGCTGTTTTTT
>TRBV6-2/TRBV6-3|TRBJ2-1|-|TRBD1
CASSSDRGRNEQFF
TGTGCCAGCAGTTCAGACAGGGGACGCAATGAGCAGTTCTTC
>TRBV27|TRBJ2-7|many|TRBD1
CASSLTGGSEQYF
TGTGCCAGCAGTTTGACAGGGGGTAGCGAGCAGTACTTC